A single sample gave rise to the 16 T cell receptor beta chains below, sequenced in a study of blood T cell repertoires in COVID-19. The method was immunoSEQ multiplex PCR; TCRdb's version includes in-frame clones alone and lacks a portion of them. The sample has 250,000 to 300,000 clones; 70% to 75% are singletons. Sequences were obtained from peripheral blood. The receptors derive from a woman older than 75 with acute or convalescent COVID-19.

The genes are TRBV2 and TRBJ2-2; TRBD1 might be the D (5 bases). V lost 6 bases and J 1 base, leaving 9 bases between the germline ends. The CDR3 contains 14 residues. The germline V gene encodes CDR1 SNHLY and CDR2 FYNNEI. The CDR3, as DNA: TGTGCCAGCAGGGTTACAGGGAACACCGGGGAGCTGTTTTTT. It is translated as CASRVTGNTGELFF.

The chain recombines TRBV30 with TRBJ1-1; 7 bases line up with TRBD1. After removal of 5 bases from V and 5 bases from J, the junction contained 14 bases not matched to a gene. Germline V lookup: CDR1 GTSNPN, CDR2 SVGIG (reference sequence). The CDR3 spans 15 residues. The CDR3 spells CAWGVGKAGGTEAFF. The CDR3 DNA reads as TGTGCCTGGGGGGTGGGCAAGGCAGGGGGAACTGAAGCTTTCTTT. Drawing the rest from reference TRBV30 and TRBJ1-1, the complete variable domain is SQTIHQWPATLVQPVGSPLSLECTVEGTSNPNLYWYRQAAGRGLQLLFYSVGIGQISSEVPQNLSASRPQDRQFILSSKKLLLSDSGFYLCAWGVGKAGGTEAFFGQGTRLTVV.

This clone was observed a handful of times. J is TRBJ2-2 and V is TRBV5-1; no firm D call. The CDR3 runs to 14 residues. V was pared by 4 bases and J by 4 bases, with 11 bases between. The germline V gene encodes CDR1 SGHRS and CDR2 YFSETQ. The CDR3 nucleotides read TGCGCCAGCAGCGACCGGGTCTCCACCGGGGAGCTGTTTTTT. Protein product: CASSDRVSTGELFF.

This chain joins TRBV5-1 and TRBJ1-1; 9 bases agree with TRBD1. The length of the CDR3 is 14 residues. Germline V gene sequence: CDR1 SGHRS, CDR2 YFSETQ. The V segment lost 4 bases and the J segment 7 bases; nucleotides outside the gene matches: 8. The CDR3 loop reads CASSRQTGGIEAFF. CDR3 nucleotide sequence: TGCGCCAGCAGCCGACAGACAGGGGGAATTGAAGCTTTCTTT.

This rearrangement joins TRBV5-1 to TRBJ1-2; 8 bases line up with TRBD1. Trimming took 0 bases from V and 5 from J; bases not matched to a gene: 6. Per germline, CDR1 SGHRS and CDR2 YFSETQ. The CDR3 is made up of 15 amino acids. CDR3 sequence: CASSLGARGHYGYTF. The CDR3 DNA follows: TGCGCCAGCAGCTTGGGCGCCAGGGGGCATTATGGCTACACCTTC. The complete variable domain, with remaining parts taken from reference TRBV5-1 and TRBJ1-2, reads KAGVTQTPRYLIKTRGQQVTLSCSPISGHRSVSWYQQTPGQGLQFLFEYFSETQRNKGNFPGRFSGRQFSNSRSEMNVSTLELGDSALYLCASSLGARGHYGYTFGSGTRLTVV.

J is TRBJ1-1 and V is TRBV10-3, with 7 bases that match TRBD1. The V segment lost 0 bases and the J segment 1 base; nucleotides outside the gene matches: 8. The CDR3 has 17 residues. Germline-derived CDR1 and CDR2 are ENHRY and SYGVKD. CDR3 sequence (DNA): TGTGCCATCAGTGAGTCGGTTGGAGGGGGCAAGAACACTGAAGCTTTCTTT. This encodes CAISESVGGGKNTEAFF.

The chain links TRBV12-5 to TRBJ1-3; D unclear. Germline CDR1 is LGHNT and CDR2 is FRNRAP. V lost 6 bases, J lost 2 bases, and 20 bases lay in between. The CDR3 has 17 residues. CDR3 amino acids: CASGAPGGGRTGNTIYF. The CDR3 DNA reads TGTGCTAGTGGGGCCCCGGGAGGAGGGAGAACTGGAAACACCATATATTTT.

In nucleotides, the CDR3 is TGTGCCAGCAGTTACTCGGCGGGACAGTCCTATGGCTACACCTTC. The encoded protein is CASSYSAGQSYGYTF. The J gene is TRBJ1-2, the V gene TRBV6-5, with 7 nucleotides matching TRBD1. Germline trimming cut 0 bases from V and 4 bases from J; bases unmatched to any gene: 5. The germline V gene has CDR1 MNHEY and CDR2 SVGAGI. There are 15 residues in the CDR3.

DNA for the CDR3: TGTGCCAGCTCACCCACTACCGGGACAGGCCCTTACGAGCAGTACTTC. Translating it yields CASSPTTGTGPYEQYF. The chain employs TRBV18 and TRBJ2-7; 8 bases line up with TRBD1. The germline V gene has CDR1 KGHSH and CDR2 LQKENI. The CDR3 has 16 residues. V lost 3 bases and J lost 4; bases outside the gene matches: 11.

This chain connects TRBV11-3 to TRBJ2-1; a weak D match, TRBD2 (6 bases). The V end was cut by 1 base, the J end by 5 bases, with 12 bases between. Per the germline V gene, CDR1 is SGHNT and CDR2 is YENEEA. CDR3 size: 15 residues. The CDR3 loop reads CASSLGSGEDNEQFF. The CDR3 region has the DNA TGTGCCAGCAGCTTAGGGTCGGGAGAGGACAATGAGCAGTTCTTC.

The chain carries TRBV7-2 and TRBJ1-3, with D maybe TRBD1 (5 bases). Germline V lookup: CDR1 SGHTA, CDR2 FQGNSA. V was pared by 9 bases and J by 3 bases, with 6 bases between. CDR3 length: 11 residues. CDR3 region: CARQVGNTIYF. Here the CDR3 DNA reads TGTGCCAGACAGGTTGGAAACACCATATATTTT.

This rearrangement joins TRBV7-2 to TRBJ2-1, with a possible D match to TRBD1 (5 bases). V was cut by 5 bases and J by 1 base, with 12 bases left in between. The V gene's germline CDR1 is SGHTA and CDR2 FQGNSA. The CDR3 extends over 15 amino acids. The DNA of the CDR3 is TGTGCCAGCAGCCAGGGCTCGCAGTCCTACAATGAGCAGTTCTTC. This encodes CASSQGSQSYNEQFF.

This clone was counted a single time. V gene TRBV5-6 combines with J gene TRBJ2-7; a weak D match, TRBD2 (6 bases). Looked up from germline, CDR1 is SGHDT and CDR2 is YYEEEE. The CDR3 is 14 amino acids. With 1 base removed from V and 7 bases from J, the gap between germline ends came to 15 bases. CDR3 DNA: TGTGCCAGCAGCTTGTTTCGAGCGGGTTTAGAGCAGTACTTC. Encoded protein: CASSLFRAGLEQYF.

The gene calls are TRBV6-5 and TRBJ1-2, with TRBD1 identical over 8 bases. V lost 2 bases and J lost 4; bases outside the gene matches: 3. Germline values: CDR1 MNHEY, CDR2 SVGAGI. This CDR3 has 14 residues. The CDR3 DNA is TGTGCCAGCAGTTACGACAGGGGAATCTATGGCTACACCTTC. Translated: CASSYDRGIYGYTF.

CDR3 sequence reads: CASSMLSGTNTGELFF. CDR3 nucleotides: TGTGCCAGTAGTATGTTAAGCGGGACGAACACCGGGGAGCTGTTTTTT. The chain is built from TRBV19 and TRBJ2-2; TRBD2 aligns across 7 bases. The CDR3 runs to 16 residues. Germline values: CDR1 LNHDA, CDR2 SQIVND (reference sequence). V trimming: 3 bases; J trimming: 0 bases; junction bases outside the gene matches: 4.

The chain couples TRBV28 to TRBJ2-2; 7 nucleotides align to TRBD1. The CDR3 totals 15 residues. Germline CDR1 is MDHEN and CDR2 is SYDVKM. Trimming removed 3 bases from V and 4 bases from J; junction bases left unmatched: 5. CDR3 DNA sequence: TGTGCCAGCAGTTTCTCGACAGGGACCACCGGGGAGCTGTTTTTT. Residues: CASSFSTGTTGELFF.